A selection of T cell receptor beta chains follows, all from one sample in a study of CD8 T cells in Susac syndrome. Each CDR3 protein gets one entry after TCRdb re-called the immunoSEQ multiplex PCR reads with MiXCR. The sample includes around 150,000 distinct CDR3 sequences, about 93% seen only once; the top ten take around 0.13%. Sequenced sample: CD4+ T cells from PBMCs. Receptors were obtained from a human donor in good health. The CDR3 runs from the conserved cysteine through the conserved F or W. Each record gives: D gene, clone size, V gene, J gene, CDR3 DNA, CDR3 protein. The D gene is left open where the match is weak. Not every row has a clone size; where given, it reads once, few, many or a size class.

D: NA
size: NA
V: TRBV27
J: TRBJ1-6
DNA: TGTGCCACCCGGACGGAGTTAACCGCACCCCTCCACTTT
CDR3: CATRTELTAPLHF

D: NA
size: NA
V: TRBV20-1
J: TRBJ2-7
DNA: TGCAGTGCTAGCGGAAACTCCTACGAGCAGTACTTC
CDR3: CSASGNSYEQYF

D: NA
size: NA
V: TRBV3-1
J: TRBJ1-1
DNA: TGTGCCAGCAGCCAAGATGTCGAAGACGAAGCTTTCTTT
CDR3: CASSQDVEDEAFF

D: NA
size: NA
V: TRBV20-1
J: TRBJ2-7
DNA: TGCAGTGCTCTGGACAGTAGAACAACCTACGAGCAGTACTTC
CDR3: CSALDSRTTYEQYF

D: NA
size: NA
V: TRBV29-1
J: TRBJ2-4
DNA: TGCAGCGTTGAGGTGGGGGGCGAGTACATTCAGTACTTC
CDR3: CSVEVGGEYIQYF

D: NA
size: few
V: TRBV12-3/TRBV12-4
J: TRBJ1-6
DNA: TGTGCCAGCAGTTTACAGGGAGGGGATTCACCCCTCCACTTT
CDR3: CASSLQGGDSPLHF

D: TRBD1
size: NA
V: TRBV29-1
J: TRBJ1-4
DNA: TGCAGCGCCAGGGGGGTTTCGGAGGGTGAAAAACTGTTTTTT
CDR3: CSARGVSEGEKLFF

D: TRBD2
size: NA
V: TRBV30
J: TRBJ2-3
DNA: TGTGCCTGGAGTCCCCCACTAGCGGGGGTTAGGAATACGCAGTATTTT
CDR3: CAWSPPLAGVRNTQYF

D: NA
size: NA
V: TRBV11-2
J: TRBJ1-2
DNA: TGTGCCAGCAGCTTAGAGATCAGGCCGATCTATGGCTACACCTTC
CDR3: CASSLEIRPIYGYTF

D: NA
size: NA
V: TRBV7-9
J: TRBJ2-2
DNA: TGTGCCAGCAGCCTAGGAGGGACGGACGGCCAGAACACCGGGGAGCTGTTTTTT
CDR3: CASSLGGTDGQNTGELFF

D: NA
size: NA
V: TRBV20-1
J: TRBJ1-2
DNA: TGCAGTGCTACACCGGGATCGGCCTATGGCTACACCTTC
CDR3: CSATPGSAYGYTF

D: NA
size: NA
V: TRBV7-9
J: TRBJ2-4
DNA: TGTGCCAGCAGCTTGGGGGAAGGAAACATTCAGTACTTC
CDR3: CASSLGEGNIQYF

D: NA
size: NA
V: TRBV4-2
J: TRBJ2-7
DNA: TGTGCCAGCAGCTCCCAGAGTAGCCGGGCTAGCTCCTACGAGCAGTACTTC
CDR3: CASSSQSSRASSYEQYF

D: TRBD2
size: NA
V: TRBV7-3
J: TRBJ2-5
DNA: TGTGCCAGCAGCGGGACGGGGGGCCAAGAGACCCAGTACTTC
CDR3: CASSGTGGQETQYF

D: NA
size: once
V: TRBV10-3
J: TRBJ2-4
DNA: TGTGCCATCAGTGAGGCCGGGACAGCCAAAAACATTCAGTACTTC
CDR3: CAISEAGTAKNIQYF

D: NA
size: NA
V: TRBV7-9
J: TRBJ2-6
DNA: TGTGCCACCGAGTTAGCTGGCTCTGGGGCCAACGTCCTGACTTTC
CDR3: CATELAGSGANVLTF

D: TRBD2
size: NA
V: TRBV3-1
J: TRBJ2-1
DNA: TGTGCCAGCAGCCGCGAAAGGGCCGGGGGGAGGAATGAGCAGTTCTTC
CDR3: CASSRERAGGRNEQFF

D: NA
size: NA
V: TRBV20-1
J: TRBJ2-6
DNA: TGCAGTGCCCGGGGGGCCAACGTCCTGACTTTC
CDR3: CSARGANVLTF

D: NA
size: NA
V: TRBV29-1
J: TRBJ1-1
DNA: TGCAGCGTTGTAAAGGTTACTGAAGCTTTCTTT
CDR3: CSVVKVTEAFF

D: NA
size: NA
V: TRBV7-9
J: TRBJ1-6
DNA: TGTGCCAGCAGTATCGAAACGGGATCACCCCTCCACTTT
CDR3: CASSIETGSPLHF

D: NA
size: few
V: TRBV3-1
J: TRBJ2-2
DNA: TGTGCCAGCAGCCAGGGAGGAAACACCGGGGAGCTGTTTTTT
CDR3: CASSQGGNTGELFF

D: NA
size: NA
V: TRBV25-1
J: TRBJ1-2
DNA: TGTGCCAGCAGTGGTGATGCGTCAGTCAGTAGCTATGGCTACACCTTC
CDR3: CASSGDASVSSYGYTF

D: NA
size: NA
V: TRBV20-1
J: TRBJ2-2
DNA: TGCAGTGCTAGTTTCGGTCGAGGCGGGGAGCTGTTTTTT
CDR3: CSASFGRGGELFF

D: TRBD1
size: NA
V: TRBV5-4
J: TRBJ2-2
DNA: TGTGCCAGCAGCTGGGACAGGGGCGGGGAGCTGTTTTTT
CDR3: CASSWDRGGELFF

D: NA
size: NA
V: TRBV5-1
J: TRBJ1-1
DNA: TGCGCCAGCAGCCAGCAGACAGTGGCGAACACTGAAGCTTTCTTT
CDR3: CASSQQTVANTEAFF

D: NA
size: NA
V: TRBV14
J: TRBJ1-2
DNA: TGTGCCAGCAGCCCTCTCGACGGGAGGAACTATGGCTACACCTTC
CDR3: CASSPLDGRNYGYTF

D: NA
size: NA
V: TRBV20-1
J: TRBJ1-1
DNA: TGCAGTGCTAGAGATCGGGGCCCCACTGAAGCTTTCTTT
CDR3: CSARDRGPTEAFF

D: NA
size: NA
V: TRBV20-1
J: TRBJ2-3
DNA: TGCAGTGCTAGAGATGGTGGGAGGGGGATCGATACGCAGTATTTT
CDR3: CSARDGGRGIDTQYF

D: TRBD2
size: NA
V: TRBV3-1
J: TRBJ2-3
DNA: TGTGCCAGCAGCCAACGACTAGCGGGGCTTAGCACAGATACGCAGTATTTT
CDR3: CASSQRLAGLSTDTQYF

D: TRBD2
size: NA
V: TRBV12-3/TRBV12-4
J: TRBJ2-2
DNA: TGTGCCAGCAGCCGCACTAGCGGGGGGGCCACCGGGGAGCTGTTTTTT
CDR3: CASSRTSGGATGELFF

D: NA
size: NA
V: TRBV3-1
J: TRBJ2-7
DNA: TGTGCCAGCAGCCAAGGGGAAGGCGAGCAGTACTTC
CDR3: CASSQGEGEQYF

D: NA
size: NA
V: TRBV4-1
J: TRBJ1-4
DNA: TGCGCCAGCAGCCGACTGAATAATGAAAAACTGTTTTTT
CDR3: CASSRLNNEKLFF

D: TRBD1
size: NA
V: TRBV3-1
J: TRBJ2-5
DNA: TGTGCCAGCAGTCCCGGGCAGGGGGCCCGGCCGCTCCAAGAGACCCAGTACTTC
CDR3: CASSPGQGARPLQETQYF

D: NA
size: NA
V: TRBV18
J: TRBJ2-7
DNA: TGTGCCAGCTCCAACCACGAGGGATGGGAGCAGTACTTC
CDR3: CASSNHEGWEQYF

D: NA
size: NA
V: TRBV30
J: TRBJ2-5
DNA: TGTGCCTGGAAGATTAGTGGGTCAGGCGCCCAGTACTTC
CDR3: CAWKISGSGAQYF

D: NA
size: NA
V: TRBV7-2
J: TRBJ1-4
DNA: TGTGCCAGCAGCTTAAACAGACTTAATGAAAAACTGTTTTTT
CDR3: CASSLNRLNEKLFF

D: NA
size: NA
V: TRBV2
J: TRBJ1-5
DNA: TGTGCCAGCAGTGAAGTGTGGGATCGGCAGCCCCAGCATTTT
CDR3: CASSEVWDRQPQHF

D: NA
size: NA
V: TRBV20-1
J: TRBJ1-6
DNA: TGCAGTGCTAGAGATCGGGTTCCGGGCTATTCACCCCTCCACTTT
CDR3: CSARDRVPGYSPLHF

D: NA
size: NA
V: TRBV3-1
J: TRBJ1-4
DNA: TGTGCCAGCAGCCAAGCTGGAGACGAAAAACTGTTTTTT
CDR3: CASSQAGDEKLFF

D: NA
size: NA
V: TRBV28
J: TRBJ1-5
DNA: TGTGCCAGCCAAACTAATCAGCCCCAGCATTTT
CDR3: CASQTNQPQHF

D: NA
size: NA
V: TRBV29-1
J: TRBJ2-7
DNA: TGCAGCGTAGCCGGGACACCCACCTACGAGCAGTACTTC
CDR3: CSVAGTPTYEQYF

D: NA
size: NA
V: TRBV20-1
J: TRBJ1-5
DNA: TGCAGTGCTAGAGTTCCAGGGAACAGCAATCAGCCCCAGCATTTT
CDR3: CSARVPGNSNQPQHF

D: NA
size: once
V: TRBV20-1
J: TRBJ1-6
DNA: TGCAGTGCTCTCCCGGACAGCTCACCCCTCCACTTT
CDR3: CSALPDSSPLHF

D: NA
size: NA
V: TRBV20-1
J: TRBJ2-7
DNA: TGCAGTGCTAGGACAGGCTCGGGGCACGAGCAGTACTTC
CDR3: CSARTGSGHEQYF

D: NA
size: few
V: TRBV29-1
J: TRBJ2-2
DNA: TGCAGCGTTGGGGGGAACACCGGGGAGCTGTTTTTT
CDR3: CSVGGNTGELFF

D: TRBD1
size: NA
V: TRBV23-1
J: TRBJ1-5
DNA: TGCGCCAGCAGTCAATCAAGGACAACAGGGGGGAATCAGCCCCAGCATTTT
CDR3: CASSQSRTTGGNQPQHF

D: TRBD2
size: NA
V: TRBV5-1
J: TRBJ2-1
DNA: TGCGCCAGCACCGAATCGTTAAATAGCGGGGGGATTGAGCAGTTCTTC
CDR3: CASTESLNSGGIEQFF

D: NA
size: NA
V: TRBV20-1
J: TRBJ2-7
DNA: TGCAGTGCTAGAAGGGACTCTTCCTTCAGGTCCTACGAGCAGTACTTC
CDR3: CSARRDSSFRSYEQYF

D: TRBD1
size: NA
V: TRBV5-1
J: TRBJ2-5
DNA: TGCGCCAGCAGCTTCGGGACAGAAGAGACCCAGTACTTC
CDR3: CASSFGTEETQYF

D: NA
size: NA
V: TRBV2
J: TRBJ1-1
DNA: TGTGCCAGCAGTGCCCTAGGACAGTTGAACACTGAAGCTTTCTTT
CDR3: CASSALGQLNTEAFF

D: NA
size: NA
V: TRBV29-1
J: TRBJ1-1
DNA: TGCAGCGTTGAAAGTTGGGAAGCAGGGACCACTGAAGCTTTCTTT
CDR3: CSVESWEAGTTEAFF

D: TRBD2
size: NA
V: TRBV20-1
J: TRBJ2-3
DNA: TGCAGTGCTCCTACTAGCGGGGGAGCTTATACGCAGTATTTT
CDR3: CSAPTSGGAYTQYF

D: TRBD1
size: few
V: TRBV5-1
J: TRBJ2-1
DNA: TGCGCCAGCAGCTTGGCGACAGGGAAAGATGAGCAGTTCTTC
CDR3: CASSLATGKDEQFF

D: TRBD1
size: NA
V: TRBV11-1
J: TRBJ1-6
DNA: TGTGCCAGCAGCTCCTCCGGGACAGGGGGAAATTCACCCCTCCACTTT
CDR3: CASSSSGTGGNSPLHF

D: TRBD1
size: NA
V: TRBV3-1
J: TRBJ1-2
DNA: TGTGCCAGCAGCCATGGACAGGGGGATGGCTACACCTTC
CDR3: CASSHGQGDGYTF

D: NA
size: NA
V: TRBV18
J: TRBJ2-2
DNA: TGTGCCAGCGAAAGGCTTAGTAACACCGGGGAGCTGTTTTTT
CDR3: CASERLSNTGELFF

D: NA
size: NA
V: TRBV6-5
J: TRBJ1-1
DNA: TGTGCCAGCAGTTACTCCAGGTACACTGAAGCTTTCTTT
CDR3: CASSYSRYTEAFF

D: NA
size: NA
V: TRBV20-1
J: TRBJ2-2
DNA: TGCAGTGCTAGGTCCCAGGCCGGGGAGCTGTTTTTT
CDR3: CSARSQAGELFF

D: TRBD1
size: NA
V: TRBV5-1
J: TRBJ1-1
DNA: TGCGCCAGCACCATTTCCCCCGGGACAGGGGGTTCTGAAGCTTTCTTT
CDR3: CASTISPGTGGSEAFF

D: NA
size: NA
V: TRBV19
J: TRBJ2-5
DNA: TGTGCCAGTAAGAGGGCAGGGACCCCACAAGAGACCCAGTACTTC
CDR3: CASKRAGTPQETQYF